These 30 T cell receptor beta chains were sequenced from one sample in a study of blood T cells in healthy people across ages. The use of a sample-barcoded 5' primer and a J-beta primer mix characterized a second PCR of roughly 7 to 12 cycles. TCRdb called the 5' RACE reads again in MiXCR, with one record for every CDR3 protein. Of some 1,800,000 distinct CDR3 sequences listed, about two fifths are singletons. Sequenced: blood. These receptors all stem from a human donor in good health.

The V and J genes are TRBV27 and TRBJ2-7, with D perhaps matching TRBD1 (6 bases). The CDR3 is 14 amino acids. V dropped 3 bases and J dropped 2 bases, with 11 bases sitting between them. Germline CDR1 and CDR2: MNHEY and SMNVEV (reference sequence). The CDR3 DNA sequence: TGTGCCAGCAGTTTTCTGGACAGAACCTACGAGCAGTACTTC. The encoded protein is CASSFLDRTYEQYF.

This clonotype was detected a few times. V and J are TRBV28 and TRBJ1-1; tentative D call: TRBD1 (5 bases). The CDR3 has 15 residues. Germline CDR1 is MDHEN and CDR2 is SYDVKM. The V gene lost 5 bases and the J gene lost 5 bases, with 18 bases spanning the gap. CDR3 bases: TGTGCCAGCAGTCCTCCCCGGGGGGGAGGAACTGAAGCTTTCTTT. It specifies CASSPPRGGGTEAFF.

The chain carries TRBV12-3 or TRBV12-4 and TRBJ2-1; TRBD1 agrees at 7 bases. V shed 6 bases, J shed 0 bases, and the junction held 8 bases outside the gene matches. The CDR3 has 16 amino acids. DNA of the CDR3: TGTGCCAGCAGCCCACAGGGGAAACTCTCCTACAATGAGCAGTTCTTC. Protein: CASSPQGKLSYNEQFF.

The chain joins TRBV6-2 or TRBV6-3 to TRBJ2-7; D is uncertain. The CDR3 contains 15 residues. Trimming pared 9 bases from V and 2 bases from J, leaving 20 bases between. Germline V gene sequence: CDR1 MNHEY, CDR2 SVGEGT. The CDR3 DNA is TGTGCCAGTGGGCTAGTCTCCCGGCTTCCCTACGAGCAGTACTTC. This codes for CASGLVSRLPYEQYF.

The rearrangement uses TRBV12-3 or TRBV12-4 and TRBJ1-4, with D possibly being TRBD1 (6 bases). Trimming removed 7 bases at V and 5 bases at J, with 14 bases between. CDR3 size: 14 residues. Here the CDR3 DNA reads TGTGCCAGCAACCGCAGGGGAGGGAATGAAAAACTGTTTTTT. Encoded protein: CASNRRGGNEKLFF.

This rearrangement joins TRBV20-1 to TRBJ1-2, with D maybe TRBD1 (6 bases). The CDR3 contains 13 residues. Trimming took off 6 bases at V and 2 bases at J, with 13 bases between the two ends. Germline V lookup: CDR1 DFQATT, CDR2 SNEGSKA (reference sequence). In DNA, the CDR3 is TGCAGTGCCGGACAGACAATAAACTATGGCTACACCTTC. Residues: CSAGQTINYGYTF.

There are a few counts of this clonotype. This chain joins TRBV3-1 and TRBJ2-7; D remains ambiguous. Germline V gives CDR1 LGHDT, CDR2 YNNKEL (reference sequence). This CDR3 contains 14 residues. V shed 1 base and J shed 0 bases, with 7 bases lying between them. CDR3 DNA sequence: TGTGCCAGCAGCCAAGGACATCTCTCCTACGAGCAGTACTTC. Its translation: CASSQGHLSYEQYF.

The chain's CDR3 is CASSFGAYNGYTF. The CDR3 DNA is TGTGCCAGCAGCTTTGGGGCATATAATGGCTACACCTTC. The chain is built from TRBV7-2 and TRBJ1-2, with D possibly being TRBD1 (5 bases). The germline V and J ends were trimmed by 3 bases and 6 bases, with 11 bases remaining between them. The germline V gene has CDR1 SGHTA and CDR2 FQGNSA. This CDR3 has 13 residues. The full variable domain, rest sourced from reference TRBV7-2 and TRBJ1-2, is GAGVSQSPSNKVTEKGKDVELRCDPISGHTALYWYRQSLGQGLEFLIYFQGNSAPDKSGLPSDRFSAERTGGSVSTLTIQRTQQEDSAVYLCASSFGAYNGYTFGSGTRLTVV.

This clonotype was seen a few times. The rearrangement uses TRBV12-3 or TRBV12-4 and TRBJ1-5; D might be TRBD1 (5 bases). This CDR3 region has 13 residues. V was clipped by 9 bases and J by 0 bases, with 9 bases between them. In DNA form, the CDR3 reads TGTGCCAGGCGGGGGGTTAGCAATCAGCCCCAGCATTTT. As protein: CARRGVSNQPQHF.

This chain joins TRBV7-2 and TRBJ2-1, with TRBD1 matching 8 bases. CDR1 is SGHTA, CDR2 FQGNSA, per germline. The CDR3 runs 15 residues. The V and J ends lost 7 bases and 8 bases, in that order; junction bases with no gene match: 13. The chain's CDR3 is CASNSGQGGRDEQFF. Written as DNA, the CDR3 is TGTGCCAGCAATAGCGGACAGGGAGGAAGAGATGAGCAGTTCTTC.

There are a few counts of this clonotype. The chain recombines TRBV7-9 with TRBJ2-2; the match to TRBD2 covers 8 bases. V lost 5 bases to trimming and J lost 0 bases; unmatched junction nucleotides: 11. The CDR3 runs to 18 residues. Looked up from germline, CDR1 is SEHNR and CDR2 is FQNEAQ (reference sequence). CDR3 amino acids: CASSPNSGAVANTGELFF. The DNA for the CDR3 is TGTGCCAGCAGCCCAAATAGCGGGGCCGTCGCGAACACCGGGGAGCTGTTTTTT.

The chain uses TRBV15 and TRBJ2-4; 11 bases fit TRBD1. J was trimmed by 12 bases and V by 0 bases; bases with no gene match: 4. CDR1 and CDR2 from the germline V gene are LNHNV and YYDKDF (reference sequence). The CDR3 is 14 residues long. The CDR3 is CATSRDSGTGGQYF. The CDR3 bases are TGTGCCACCAGCAGAGATTCCGGGACAGGGGGTCAGTACTTC.

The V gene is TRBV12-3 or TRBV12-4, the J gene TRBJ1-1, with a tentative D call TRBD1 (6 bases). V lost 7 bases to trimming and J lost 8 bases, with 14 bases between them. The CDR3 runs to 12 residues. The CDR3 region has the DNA TGTGCCAGCACCTTAGGACAGTCCGAAGCTTTCTTT. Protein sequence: CASTLGQSEAFF.

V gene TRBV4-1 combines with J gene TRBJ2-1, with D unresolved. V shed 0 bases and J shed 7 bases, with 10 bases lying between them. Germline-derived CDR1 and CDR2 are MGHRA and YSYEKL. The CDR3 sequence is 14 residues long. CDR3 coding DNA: TGCGCCAGCAGCCAAGATCGATTGGGTAATGAGCAGTTCTTC. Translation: CASSQDRLGNEQFF.

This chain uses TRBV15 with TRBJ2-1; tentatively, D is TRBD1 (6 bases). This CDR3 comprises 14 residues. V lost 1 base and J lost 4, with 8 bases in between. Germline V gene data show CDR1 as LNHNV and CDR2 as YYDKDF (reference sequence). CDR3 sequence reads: CATSRGGQYNEQFF. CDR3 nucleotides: TGTGCCACCAGCAGAGGTGGACAGTACAATGAGCAGTTCTTC.

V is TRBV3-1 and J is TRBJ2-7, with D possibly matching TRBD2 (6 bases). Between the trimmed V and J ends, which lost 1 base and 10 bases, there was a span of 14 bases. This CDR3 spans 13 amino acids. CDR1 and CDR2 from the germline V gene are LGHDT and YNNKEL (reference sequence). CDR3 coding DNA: TGTGCCAGCAGCCAAGTGGGGACTGCCAGTCAGTACTTC. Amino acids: CASSQVGTASQYF.

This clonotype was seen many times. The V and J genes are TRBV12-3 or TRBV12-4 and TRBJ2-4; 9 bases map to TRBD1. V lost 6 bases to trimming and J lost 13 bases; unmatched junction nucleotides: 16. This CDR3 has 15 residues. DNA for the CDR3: TGTGCCAGCAGACCCCGGACAGGGGCCCCATTCAAGCAGTACTTC. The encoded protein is CASRPRTGAPFKQYF.

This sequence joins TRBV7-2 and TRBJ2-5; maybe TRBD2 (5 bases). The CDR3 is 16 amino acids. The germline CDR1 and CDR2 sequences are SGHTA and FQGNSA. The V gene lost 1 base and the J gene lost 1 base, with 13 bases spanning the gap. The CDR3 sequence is CASSLDMAAVQETQYF. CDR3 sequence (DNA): TGTGCCAGCAGCTTAGACATGGCAGCGGTCCAAGAGACCCAGTACTTC.

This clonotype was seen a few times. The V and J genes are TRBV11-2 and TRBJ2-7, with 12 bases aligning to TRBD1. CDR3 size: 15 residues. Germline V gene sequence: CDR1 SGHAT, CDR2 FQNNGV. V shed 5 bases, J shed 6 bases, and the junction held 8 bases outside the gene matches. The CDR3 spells CASSRSGTGGFEQYF. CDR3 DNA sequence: TGTGCCAGCAGCCGATCCGGGACAGGGGGCTTCGAGCAGTACTTC.

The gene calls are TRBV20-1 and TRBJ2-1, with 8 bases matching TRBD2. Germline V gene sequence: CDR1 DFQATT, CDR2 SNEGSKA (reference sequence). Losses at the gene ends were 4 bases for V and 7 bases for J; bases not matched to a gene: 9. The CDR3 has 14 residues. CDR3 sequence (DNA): TGCAGTGCTACTCTAGCGGGTGGTTTTAATGAGCAGTTCTTC. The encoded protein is CSATLAGGFNEQFF.

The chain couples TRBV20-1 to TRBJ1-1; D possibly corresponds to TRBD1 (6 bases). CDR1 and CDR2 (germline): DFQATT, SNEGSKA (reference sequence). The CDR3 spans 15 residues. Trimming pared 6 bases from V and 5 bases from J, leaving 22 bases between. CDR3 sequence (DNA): TGCAGTGCAACCCCGACAGGTTGGGGGTTAACTGAAGCTTTCTTT. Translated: CSATPTGWGLTEAFF.

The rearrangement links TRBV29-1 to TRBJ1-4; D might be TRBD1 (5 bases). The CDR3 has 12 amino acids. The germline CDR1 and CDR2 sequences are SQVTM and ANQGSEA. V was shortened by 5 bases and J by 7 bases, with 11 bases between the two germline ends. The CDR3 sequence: CSVLKGSEKLFF. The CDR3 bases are TGCAGCGTTCTAAAGGGGAGTGAAAAACTGTTTTTT.

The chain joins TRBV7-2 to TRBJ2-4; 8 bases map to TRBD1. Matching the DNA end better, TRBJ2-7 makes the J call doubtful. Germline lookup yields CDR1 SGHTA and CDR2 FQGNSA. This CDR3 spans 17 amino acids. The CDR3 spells CASSSMGQDNFPYEQYF. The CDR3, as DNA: TGTGCCAGCAGCTCAATGGGACAGGACAATTTTCCCTACGAGCAGTACTTC.

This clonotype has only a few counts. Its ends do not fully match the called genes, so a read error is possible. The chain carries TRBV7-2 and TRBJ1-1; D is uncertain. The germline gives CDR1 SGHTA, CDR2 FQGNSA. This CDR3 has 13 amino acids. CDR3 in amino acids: CAGSDPGKSEAFF. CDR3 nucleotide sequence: TGTGCCGGCAGCGATCCGGGGAAGAGTGAAGCTTTCTTT. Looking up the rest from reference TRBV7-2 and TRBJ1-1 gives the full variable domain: GAGVSQSPSNKVTEKGKDVELRCDPISGHTALYWYRQSLGQGLEFLIYFQGNSAPDKSGLPSDRFSAERTGGSVSTLTIQRTQQEDSAVYLCAGSDPGKSEAFFGQGTRLTVV.

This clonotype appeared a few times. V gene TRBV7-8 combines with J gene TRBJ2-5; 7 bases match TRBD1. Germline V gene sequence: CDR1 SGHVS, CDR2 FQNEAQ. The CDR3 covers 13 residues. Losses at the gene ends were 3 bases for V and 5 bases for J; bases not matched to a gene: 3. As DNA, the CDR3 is TGTGCCAGCAGCTTGGACAGGATGGAGACCCAGTACTTC. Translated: CASSLDRMETQYF.

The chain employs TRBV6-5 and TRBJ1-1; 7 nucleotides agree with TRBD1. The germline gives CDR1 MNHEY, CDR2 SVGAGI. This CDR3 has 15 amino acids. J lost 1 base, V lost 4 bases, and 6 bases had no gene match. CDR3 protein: CASSFMGQTNTEAFF. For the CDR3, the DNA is TGTGCCAGCAGTTTTATGGGACAGACGAACACTGAAGCTTTCTTT.

CDR3 coding DNA: TGTGCCAGCAGCTACCAACTAGCGGGGGGGTTCACAGATACGCAGTATTTT. Encoded protein: CASSYQLAGGFTDTQYF. The chain has TRBV7-8 and TRBJ2-3; the match to TRBD2 covers 13 bases. The junction had 6 bases not matched to a gene; V was cut back by 4 bases and J by 2 bases. Germline V gene sequence: CDR1 SGHVS, CDR2 FQNEAQ. The CDR3 sequence is 17 residues long.

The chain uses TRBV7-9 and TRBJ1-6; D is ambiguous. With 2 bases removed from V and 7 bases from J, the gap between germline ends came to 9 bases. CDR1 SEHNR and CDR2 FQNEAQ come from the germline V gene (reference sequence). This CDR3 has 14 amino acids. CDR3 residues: CASSLLLPNSPLHF. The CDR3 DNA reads TGTGCCAGCAGCTTATTACTACCCAATTCACCCCTCCACTTT.

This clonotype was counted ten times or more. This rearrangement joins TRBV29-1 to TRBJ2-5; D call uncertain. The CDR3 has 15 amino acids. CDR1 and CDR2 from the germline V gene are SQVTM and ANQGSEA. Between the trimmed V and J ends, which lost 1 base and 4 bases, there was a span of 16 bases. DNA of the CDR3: TGCAGCGTTGAAGGGGCGCCTGGATCGATAGAGACCCAGTACTTC. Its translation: CSVEGAPGSIETQYF.

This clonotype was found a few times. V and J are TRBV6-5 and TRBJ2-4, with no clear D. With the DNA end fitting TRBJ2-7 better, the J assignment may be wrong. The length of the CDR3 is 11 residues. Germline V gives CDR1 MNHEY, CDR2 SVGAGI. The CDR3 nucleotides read TGTGCCAGCAGTCAAGACACCGAGCAGTACTTC. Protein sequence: CASSQDTEQYF.